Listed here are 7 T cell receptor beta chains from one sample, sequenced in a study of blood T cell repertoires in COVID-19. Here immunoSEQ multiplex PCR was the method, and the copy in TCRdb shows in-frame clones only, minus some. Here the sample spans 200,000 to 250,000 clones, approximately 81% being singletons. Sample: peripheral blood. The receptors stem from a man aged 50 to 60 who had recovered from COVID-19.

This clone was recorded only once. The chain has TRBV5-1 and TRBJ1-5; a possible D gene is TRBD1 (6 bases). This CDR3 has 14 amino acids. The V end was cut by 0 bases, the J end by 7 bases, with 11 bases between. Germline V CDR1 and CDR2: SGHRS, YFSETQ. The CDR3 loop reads CASSLVSGVQPQHF. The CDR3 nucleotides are TGCGCCAGCAGCTTGGTGTCAGGGGTCCAGCCCCAGCATTTT.

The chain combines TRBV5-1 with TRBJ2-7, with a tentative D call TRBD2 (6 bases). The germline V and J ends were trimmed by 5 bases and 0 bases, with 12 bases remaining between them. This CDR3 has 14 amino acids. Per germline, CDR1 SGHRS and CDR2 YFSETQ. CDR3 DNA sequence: TGCGCCAGCAGACCCGGGACTCACTCCTACGAGCAGTACTTC. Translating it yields CASRPGTHSYEQYF.

This CDR3 reads CASSSHRGRNEQFF. CDR3 nucleotide sequence: TGCGCCAGCAGCTCTCACAGGGGGCGGAATGAGCAGTTCTTC. The V and J genes are TRBV5-1 and TRBJ2-1; 9 nucleotides align to TRBD1. V shed 3 bases and J 7 bases; nucleotides not matched to a gene: 5. Looked up from germline, CDR1 is SGHRS and CDR2 is YFSETQ. This CDR3 has 14 residues.

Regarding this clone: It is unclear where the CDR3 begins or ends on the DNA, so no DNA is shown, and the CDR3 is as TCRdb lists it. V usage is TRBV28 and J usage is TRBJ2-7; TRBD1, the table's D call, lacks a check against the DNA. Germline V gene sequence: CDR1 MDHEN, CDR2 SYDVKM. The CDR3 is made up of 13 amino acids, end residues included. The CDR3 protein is CASSSSDRAEQYF.

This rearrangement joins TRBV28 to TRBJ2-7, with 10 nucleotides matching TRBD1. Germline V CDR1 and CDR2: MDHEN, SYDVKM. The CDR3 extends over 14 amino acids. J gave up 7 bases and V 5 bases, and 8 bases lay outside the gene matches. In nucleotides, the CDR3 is TGTGCCAGCAGTCTCCCGGGACAGGGGTTTGAGCAGTACTTC. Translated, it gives CASSLPGQGFEQYF.

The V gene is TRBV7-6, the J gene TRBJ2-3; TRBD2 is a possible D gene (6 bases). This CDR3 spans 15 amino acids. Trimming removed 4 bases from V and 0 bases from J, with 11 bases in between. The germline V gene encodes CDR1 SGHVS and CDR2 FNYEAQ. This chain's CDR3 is CASSSSGLSTDTQYF. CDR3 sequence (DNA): TGTGCCAGCAGCTCGTCGGGACTCAGCACAGATACGCAGTATTTT.

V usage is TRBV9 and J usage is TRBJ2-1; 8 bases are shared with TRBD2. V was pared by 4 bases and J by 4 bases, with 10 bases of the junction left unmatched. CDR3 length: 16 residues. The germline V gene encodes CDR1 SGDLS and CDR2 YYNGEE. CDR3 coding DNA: TGTGCCAGCAGCCCCCGGTGGAGCGGGAGTTACAATGAGCAGTTCTTC. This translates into CASSPRWSGSYNEQFF.